The clone carrying this T cell receptor beta chain counts as large (0.1 to 1%). The antigen is not known. The data stem from a study of spatial heterogeneity in lung cancer. This CDR3 contains 14 residues. V was clipped by 4 bases and J by 6 bases; unmatched bases: 5. Germline V lookup: CDR1 SQVTM, CDR2 ANQGSEA. One entry per CDR3 protein results from TCRdb running MiXCR on the 5' RACE reads. Of some 9,800 distinct CDR3 sequences in the sample, about 6% were seen once. The time point is: sample taken at primary tumor resection. Overall study results and limits: Counts of expanded alpha and beta TCRs within tumors tracked the tumor nonsynonymous mutation count.

This material consisted of lung tumor tissue, taken at surgery. This chain joins TRBV29-1 and TRBJ1-5, with 11 nucleotides matching TRBD1. The receptor was isolated from a male donor with early-stage non-small cell lung cancer. The CDR3 nucleotides are TGCAGCGTTGGACTCGGGACAGGGGGTCAGCCCCAGCATTTT. Protein: CSVGLGTGGQPQHF.